These T cell receptor beta chains were read from a single sample in a study of shared clonotypes between healthy human individuals. Profiling relied on immunoSEQ multiplex PCR, and the TCRdb table lists in-frame clones only, not all of them. The data show about 490,000 clones, roughly 85% seen once. Sample: PBMCs. These receptors were taken from a woman between 40 and 50 years old in good health. Some clones in this sample may be carry-over from other donors' samples. CDR3s include the opening cysteine and the closing phenylalanine or tryptophan. The D gene is left open where the match is weak. Only some rows state a clone size, as once, few, many or a class for expanded clones.

>TRBJ2-7|.|TRBV5-6|.
TGTGCCAGCAGCCTTGGAGGGGACACCTACGAGCAGTACTTC
CASSLGGDTYEQYF
>TRBJ2-7|TRBD1|TRBV23-1|few
TGCGCCAGACTCGACCGGGACAGGGGGAACGAGCAGTACTTC
CARLDRDRGNEQYF
>TRBJ1-3|.|TRBV5-1|.
TGCGCCAGCAGCTTGGCGGACACCCCTGGAAACACCATATATTTT
CASSLADTPGNTIYF
>TRBJ2-1|TRBD2|TRBV28|.
TGTGCCAGCACCCCCGGGGGAGCGGGGATCTACAATGAGCAGTTCTTC
CASTPGGAGIYNEQFF
>TRBJ1-2|TRBD1|TRBV27|.
TGTGCCAGCAGTTCCTCGAGAGGGGGCAGCTACACCTTC
CASSSSRGGSYTF
>TRBJ1-4|TRBD1|TRBV28|.
TGTGCCAGCAGTTTCGAGGGGGCGACGACTAATGAAAAACTGTTTTTT
CASSFEGATTNEKLFF
>TRBJ2-1|TRBD2|TRBV2|.
TGTGCCAGCCAGGGCCCAAGCGGGAGATCCTACAATGAGCAGTTCTTC
CASQGPSGRSYNEQFF
>TRBJ2-7|TRBD1|TRBV19|.
TGTGCCAGTAGTTTCCGGACAGGGGCTTCCTACGAGCAGTACTTC
CASSFRTGASYEQYF
>TRBJ1-5|TRBD1|TRBV28|.
TGTGCCAGCAGTTCAAAACGTCCCGGGACAGGGTTTGGCAATCAGCCCCAGCATTTT
CASSSKRPGTGFGNQPQHF
>TRBJ1-2|TRBD1|TRBV7-2|.
TGTGCCAGCACCTTTCTGGGACAGGTGTACTACACCTTC
CASTFLGQVYYTF
>TRBJ2-7|.|TRBV6-5|.
TGTGCCAGCAGTTACTCGAGGTACGAGCAGTACTTC
CASSYSRYEQYF
>TRBJ2-7|.|TRBV9|.
TGTGCCAGCAGCCCCCGCGGGCTAGGGGACGAGCAGTACTTC
CASSPRGLGDEQYF
>TRBJ1-4|TRBD1|TRBV28|once
TGTGCCAGCAGTTTATACCTGGCCCCGGACAGGGCTAATGAAAAACTGTTTTTT
CASSLYLAPDRANEKLFF
>TRBJ2-7|.|TRBV6-5|.
TGTGCCAGCAGTTTCACAGGCGGCCGGGGGCAGTACTTC
CASSFTGGRGQYF
>TRBJ1-1|.|TRBV5-1|.
TGCGCCAGCAGCTTGGTCGGGACTGAAGCTTTCTTT
CASSLVGTEAFF
>TRBJ1-5|.|TRBV29-1|.
TGCAGCGTTCAGGGCACGGGCAATCAGCCCCAGCATTTT
CSVQGTGNQPQHF
>TRBJ2-5|TRBD2|TRBV5-4|.
TGTGCCAGCAGCTTCGGCGGGAGGGCCTCGAAAGAGACCCAGTACTTC
CASSFGGRASKETQYF
>TRBJ2-1|.|TRBV7-8|.
TGTGCCAGCAGCTTAGTTGGACGGGAGATGGCCAATGAGCAGTTCTTC
CASSLVGREMANEQFF
>TRBJ1-2|TRBD1|TRBV19|.
TGTGCCAGTAGTAACGACCTACAGGGGTACTATGGCTACACCTTC
CASSNDLQGYYGYTF
>TRBJ2-3|.|TRBV7-2|.
TGTGCCAGCAGCCCAGTTGGGTGGGGGCGAACCGATACGCAGTATTTT
CASSPVGWGRTDTQYF
>TRBJ2-1|TRBD2|TRBV2|.
TGTGCCAGCAGCGAACTAGCGATAAACAATGAGCAGTTCTTC
CASSELAINNEQFF
>TRBJ2-7|.|TRBV9|.
TGTGCCAGCAGCAAGGGACATCAGAACGAGCAGTACTTC
CASSKGHQNEQYF
>TRBJ2-7|.|TRBV2|.
TGTGCCAGCAAGTCCGGCTATAGCGACTACGAGCAGTACTTC
CASKSGYSDYEQYF
>TRBJ2-2|TRBD2|TRBV5-6|.
TGTGCCAGCAGCTTGGGCTCCGGGACTAGGGGCACCGGGGAGCTGTTTTTT
CASSLGSGTRGTGELFF
>TRBJ2-7|TRBD1|TRBV11-1|.
TGTGCCAGCAGCTTGGACAGGGGCGACTACGAGCAGTACTTC
CASSLDRGDYEQYF
>TRBJ2-5|.|TRBV18|once
TGTGCCAGCTCACCGAATTTCGGAGAGACCCAGTACTTC
CASSPNFGETQYF
>TRBJ2-5|.|TRBV7-3|few
TGTGCCAGCAGCCCCGCCTCAACCGAGACCCAGTACTTC
CASSPASTETQYF
>TRBJ2-7|TRBD1|TRBV19|.
TGTGCCAGTAGGAGAGGGGGCGAAACCTACGAGCAGTACTTC
CASRRGGETYEQYF